The 9 T cell receptor beta chains in this list originate from one sample, sequenced in a study of blood T cell repertoires in COVID-19 (dated by TCRdb to about 2020). The receptor library was made with the immunoSEQ multiplex PCR assay. TCRdb holds this immuneACCESS table with in-frame rearrangements only. Some clones are missing; in checked studies, unresolved V genes explain under half, and the rest has no known cause. The sample includes tens of thousands of clones, with roughly 90% observed a single time. Clones ranked in the top ten supply less than 4.5% of the sample. What was sequenced was peripheral blood. Receptor source: a human donor in a cohort sampled during active COVID-19.

The V gene is TRBV28, the J gene TRBJ2-5, with TRBD1 matching over 9 bases. The CDR3 has 16 amino acids. After removal of 7 bases from V and 2 bases from J, the junction contained 11 bases not matched to a gene. Germline V gene lookup returns CDR1 MDHEN and CDR2 SYDVKM. CDR3: CASTLPGQGTQETQYF. The CDR3 DNA is TGTGCCAGCACCTTGCCGGGACAGGGCACTCAAGAGACCCAGTACTTC.

J is TRBJ1-3 and V is TRBV7-2; D uncertain. V lost 1 base and J lost 0, with 7 bases in between. The germline CDR1 and CDR2 sequences are SGHTA and FQGNSA. This CDR3 has 15 residues. CDR3: CASSLGVSSGNTIYF. The CDR3 bases are TGTGCCAGCAGCTTAGGCGTAAGCTCTGGAAACACCATATATTTT. The full variable domain, its missing parts supplied by reference TRBV7-2 and TRBJ1-3, is GAGVSQSPSNKVTEKGKDVELRCDPISGHTALYWYRQSLGQGLEFLIYFQGNSAPDKSGLPSDRFSAERTGGSVSTLTIQRTQQEDSAVYLCASSLGVSSGNTIYFGEGSWLTVV.

This rearrangement joins TRBV4-1 to TRBJ1-5, with 8 bases matching TRBD1. The V segment lost 3 bases and the J segment 0 bases; nucleotides outside the gene matches: 10. In germline, CDR1 is MGHRA, CDR2 YSYEKL. CDR3 length: 18 amino acids. CDR3: CASSHSGGTGLSNQPQHF. CDR3 coding DNA: TGCGCCAGCAGCCATTCAGGGGGGACAGGTCTTAGCAATCAGCCCCAGCATTTT.

This chain uses TRBV18 with TRBJ2-1; D remains ambiguous. Germline CDR1 reads KGHSH; CDR2 reads LQKENI. The CDR3 loop spans 15 amino acids. V was cut by 6 bases and J by 5 bases, with 17 bases left in between. The CDR3 DNA is TGTGCCAGCTCCCCGCGACCGACTTCCCACAATGAGCAGTTCTTC. This codes for CASSPRPTSHNEQFF.

This clone is a singleton in its sample. The rearrangement joins TRBV7-6 to TRBJ2-5, with a possible D match to TRBD1 (6 bases). The CDR3 length is 16 residues. V was trimmed by 5 bases and J by 2 bases, leaving 18 bases between them. Germline loops: CDR1 SGHVS, CDR2 FNYEAQ. This CDR3 reads CASSPSTGSGQETQYF. The CDR3 nucleotides are TGTGCCAGCAGCCCCTCGACAGGATCAGGTCAAGAGACCCAGTACTTC. Full variable domain (outside the CDR3, taken from reference TRBV7-6 and TRBJ2-5): GAGVSQSPRYKVTKRGQDVALRCDPISGHVSLYWYRQALGQGPEFLTYFNYEAQQDKSGLPNDRFSAERPEGSISTLTIQRTEQRDSAMYRCASSPSTGSGQETQYFGPGTRLLVL.

On this clone: An end of the junction differs from the germline gene, which may be a read error. The V gene is TRBV5-6, the J gene TRBJ1-6; no firm D call. Germline loops: CDR1 SGHDT, CDR2 YYEEEE. CDR3 length equals 13 residues. CDR3 nucleotide sequence: TGTGCCAGCAGCTTGGCCGACGGTAGCGGACCCTCTTTT. Translated, it gives CASSLADGSGPSF.

The gene calls are TRBV28 and TRBJ2-7; a possible D gene is TRBD2 (5 bases). Trimming stripped 3 bases from V and 1 base from J, with 7 bases between. Germline CDR1 is MDHEN and CDR2 is SYDVKM. The CDR3 runs 13 residues. The CDR3 protein is CASSFSGSYEQYF. As DNA, the CDR3 is TGTGCCAGCAGTTTTTCGGGATCCTACGAGCAGTACTTC.

The chain combines TRBV5-1 with TRBJ1-5; 8 bases fit TRBD1. This CDR3 contains 14 residues. V shed 4 bases and J 5 bases; nucleotides not matched to a gene: 5. Germline CDR1 reads SGHRS; CDR2 reads YFSETQ. CDR3 sequence reads: CASSPGQAYQPQHF. The CDR3 DNA reads as TGCGCCAGCAGCCCGGGACAGGCGTATCAGCCCCAGCATTTT.

The rearrangement joins TRBV18 to TRBJ2-1, with a possible D match to TRBD2 (6 bases). Germline loops: CDR1 KGHSH, CDR2 LQKENI. Trimming left V 4 bases short and J 4 bases short, with 11 bases between. The CDR3 has 14 amino acids. The CDR3 sequence is CASSRSSVYNEQFF. CDR3 sequence (DNA): TGTGCCAGCTCACGTTCTAGCGTATACAATGAGCAGTTCTTC.